This T cell receptor beta chain came from a study of Graves' ophthalmopathy and Graves' hyperthyroidism. The table lists this clonotype with many counts. Germline lookup yields CDR1 SNHLY and CDR2 FYNNEI. The CDR3 has 14 amino acids. Trimming cost V 7 bases and J 0 bases, with 10 bases left between them. The authors amplified TCR beta CDR3 regions, and they did so from RNA transcripts for repertoire sequencing. In the first round, RT-PCR was carried out with HTBI primers, and a multiplex PCR formed the second round. TCRdb re-derived calls from the multiplex PCR reads in MiXCR, one entry per CDR3 protein. The sample yields 300,000 to 400,000 distinct CDR3 sequences, roughly 17% seen once.

The receptor was derived from an adult man with Graves' ophthalmopathy. This sequence joins TRBV2 and TRBJ1-5; D may be TRBD1 (6 bases). Sequenced material: peripheral blood. The CDR3 sequence is CASKGGLSNQPQHF. CDR3 nucleotides: TGTGCCAGCAAGGGGGGCCTTAGCAATCAGCCCCAGCATTTT.